Presented here are 21 T cell receptor beta chains from one specimen sequenced in a study of blood T cells in healthy people across ages. Sample-barcoded 5' priming and a J-beta primer mix drove a second PCR of about 7 to 11 cycles. Via MiXCR, TCRdb re-called the 5' RACE reads, giving one row per CDR3 protein. The table has approximately 670,000 distinct CDR3 sequences, around 43% seen once. Sequencing was carried out using blood. The receptors originated from a man older than 75 in good health.

The V gene is TRBV7-2, the J gene TRBJ2-6; 11 bases align to TRBD2. V was pared by 6 bases and J by 3 bases, with 4 bases of the junction left unmatched. Germline V gives CDR1 SGHTA, CDR2 FQGNSA. This CDR3 spans 16 amino acids. As DNA, the CDR3 is TGTGCCAGCAGGACTAGCGGGAACTTTGGGGCCAACGTCCTGACTTTC. This gives the protein CASRTSGNFGANVLTF.

This rearrangement joins TRBV13 to TRBJ1-6; D remains ambiguous. The length of the CDR3 is 13 residues. Looked up from germline, CDR1 is PRHDT and CDR2 is FYEKMQ (reference sequence). V lost 2 bases to trimming and J lost 9 bases, with 8 bases between them. In nucleotides, the CDR3 is TGTGCCAGCAGCTTAAAGGGCCCTTCACCCCTCCACTTT. Translating gives CASSLKGPSPLHF.

The chain has TRBV3-1 and TRBJ2-7, with D perhaps matching TRBD1 or TRBD2 (6 bases each). The V gene lost 4 bases and the J gene lost 5 bases, with 18 bases spanning the gap. This CDR3 is built from 15 residues. Germline V gene data show CDR1 as LGHDT and CDR2 as YNNKEL (reference sequence). DNA for the CDR3: TGTGCCAGCAGCCCGGAGGGGGAGAGTACCCACGAGCAGTACTTC. This gives the protein CASSPEGESTHEQYF.

The sample holds many counts of this clonotype. CDR3 coding DNA: TGTGCCAGCAGCCCGGGATACGAGCAGTACTTC. Translated, it gives CASSPGYEQYF. V usage is TRBV18 and J usage is TRBJ2-7, with a weak D call TRBD2 (5 bases). The CDR3 has 11 amino acids. The germline CDR1 and CDR2 sequences are KGHSH and LQKENI. With 8 bases removed from V and 4 bases from J, the gap between germline ends came to 9 bases.

Ten or more counts support this clonotype. The chain joins TRBV11-2 to TRBJ2-7; D ambiguous. The CDR3 has 12 amino acids. The ends were cut back, 0 bases at V and 4 bases at J, with 4 bases in the middle. Germline V gives CDR1 SGHAT, CDR2 FQNNGV. The CDR3: CASSLEEYEQYF. The CDR3 DNA sequence: TGTGCCAGCAGCTTAGAGGAGTACGAGCAGTACTTC.

This sequence joins TRBV6-2 or TRBV6-3 and TRBJ2-5, with TRBD2 matching 13 bases. The V gene's germline CDR1 is MNHEY and CDR2 SVGEGT. Germline trimming cut 5 bases from V and 11 bases from J; bases unmatched to any gene: 11. The CDR3 covers 15 residues. CDR3 nucleotide sequence: TGTGCCAGCAGTGTCGGACTAGCGGGAGTCTCCCAGCAGTACTTC. Translating it yields CASSVGLAGVSQQYF.

This clonotype was seen only a few times. The chain recombines TRBV11-2 with TRBJ2-5, with D maybe TRBD1 (6 bases). This CDR3 region has 15 residues. Germline assignment: CDR1 SGHAT and CDR2 FQNNGV. Trimming took 6 bases from V and 2 from J, leaving 16 bases between them. This CDR3 is CASSYAGTPQETQYF. CDR3 nucleotides: TGTGCCAGCAGTTATGCCGGGACACCTCAAGAGACCCAGTACTTC.

V gene TRBV29-1 combines with J gene TRBJ1-2; D is uncertain. V was pared by 7 bases and J by 6 bases, with 18 bases between. The CDR3 is 13 amino acids. The germline CDR1 and CDR2 sequences are SQVTM and ANQGSEA. The CDR3 here is CSARRGGSHGYTF. Here the CDR3 DNA reads TGCAGCGCCCGACGGGGAGGGTCCCATGGCTACACCTTC. Combining the CDR3 with reference TRBV29-1 and TRBJ1-2 gives the whole variable domain SAVISQKPSRDICQRGTSLTIQCQVDSQVTMMFWYRQQPGQSLTLIATANQGSEATYESGFVIDKFPISRPNLTFSTLTVSNMSPEDSSIYLCSARRGGSHGYTFGSGTRLTVV.

The V and J genes are TRBV27 and TRBJ2-1; TRBD2 matches at 13 bases. The CDR3 runs to 19 residues. Germline assignment: CDR1 MNHEY and CDR2 SMNVEV (reference sequence). Trimming removed 5 bases from V and 0 bases from J; junction bases left unmatched: 10. The CDR3 reads CASSPQLAGGARSYNEQFF. The CDR3 DNA reads as TGTGCCAGCAGTCCTCAACTAGCGGGGGGGGCTCGCTCCTACAATGAGCAGTTCTTC.

The genes are TRBV5-1 and TRBJ1-2; TRBD1 aligns across 8 bases. Germline V gene data show CDR1 as SGHRS and CDR2 as YFSETQ. This CDR3 spans 14 amino acids. J gave up 6 bases and V 2 bases, and 6 bases lay outside the gene matches. The CDR3 DNA is TGCGCCAGCAGCTTTATCGACAGGGGTCATGGCTACACCTTC. It translates to CASSFIDRGHGYTF. The whole variable domain, filled in from reference TRBV5-1 and TRBJ1-2, reads KAGVTQTPRYLIKTRGQQVTLSCSPISGHRSVSWYQQTPGQGLQFLFEYFSETQRNKGNFPGRFSGRQFSNSRSEMNVSTLELGDSALYLCASSFIDRGHGYTFGSGTRLTVV.

This clonotype was observed a few times. The chain uses TRBV7-2 and TRBJ2-1; tentative D call: TRBD2 (5 bases). This CDR3 region has 14 residues. Germline V gene sequence: CDR1 SGHTA, CDR2 FQGNSA. Trimming cost V 1 base and J 5 bases, with 9 bases left between them. The CDR3 nucleotides read TGTGCCAGCAGCTTAGGAGGGTTTAACAATGAGCAGTTCTTC. It codes for CASSLGGFNNEQFF.

The sample holds a few counts of this clonotype. This chain links TRBV27 with TRBJ2-1; TRBD2 matches 16 bases. The germline V gene has CDR1 MNHEY and CDR2 SMNVEV (reference sequence). V shed 6 bases, J shed 12 bases, and the junction held 8 bases outside the gene matches. The CDR3 length is 15 residues. In nucleotides, the CDR3 is TGTGCCAGCAGACCTACCGGGACTAGCGGGAGGGGGCAGTTCTTC. This translates into CASRPTGTSGRGQFF.

The rearrangement links TRBV4-2 to TRBJ2-4, with 9 positions matching TRBD2. The V and J ends lost 0 bases and 9 bases, in that order; junction bases with no gene match: 9. The CDR3 has 16 amino acids. Germline CDR1 and CDR2: LGHNA and YNFKEQ. The CDR3 region has the DNA TGTGCCAGCAGCCAAGATGTGCGGGGGGGGACGGCCATTCAGTACTTC. It specifies CASSQDVRGGTAIQYF.

Ten or more counts support this clonotype. The chain couples TRBV28 to TRBJ2-5, with 7 nucleotides matching TRBD2. V was clipped by 4 bases and J by 3 bases; unmatched bases: 2. CDR1 is MDHEN and CDR2 is SYDVKM in the germline V gene. This CDR3 is 13 amino acids long. Written as DNA, the CDR3 is TGTGCCAGCAGTTCAAGCGGGGAAGAGACCCAGTACTTC. It specifies CASSSSGEETQYF.

The sample holds a few counts of this clonotype. The genes are TRBV10-3 and TRBJ2-5, with no clear D. Trimming left V 3 bases short and J 4 bases short, with 9 bases between. There are 13 residues in the CDR3. CDR1 is ENHRY, CDR2 SYGVKD, per germline. CDR3 in amino acids: CAISEGRTETQYF. The CDR3 coding sequence is TGTGCCATCAGTGAAGGCCGGACAGAGACCCAGTACTTC.

J is TRBJ1-1 and V is TRBV27, with 7 bases matching TRBD1. The germline V gene encodes CDR1 MNHEY and CDR2 SMNVEV (reference sequence). V lost 6 bases to trimming and J lost 5 bases; unmatched junction nucleotides: 6. The CDR3 is made up of 13 amino acids. CDR3 residues: CASSRSTGTEAFF. The CDR3 bases are TGTGCCAGCAGCCGATCGACAGGGACTGAAGCTTTCTTT.

This rearrangement joins TRBV20-1 to TRBJ2-3; tentative D call: TRBD2 (6 bases). The V gene's germline CDR1 is DFQATT and CDR2 SNEGSKA (reference sequence). The CDR3 consists of 16 residues. The germline V and J ends were trimmed by 0 bases and 0 bases, with 13 bases remaining between them. CDR3 bases: TGCAGTGCTAGAGATTGGAGGGGAGTAAGCACAGATACGCAGTATTTT. It yields the protein CSARDWRGVSTDTQYF.

This clonotype turned up a few times. The rearrangement uses TRBV11-2 and TRBJ2-5; a possible D gene is TRBD2 (6 bases). This CDR3 is 15 amino acids long. V lost 1 base, J lost 5 bases, and 14 bases lay in between. Germline V CDR1 and CDR2: SGHAT, FQNNGV. CDR3 residues: CASSLGGGIVETQYF. The CDR3 region has the DNA TGTGCCAGCAGCTTAGGAGGCGGGATAGTGGAGACCCAGTACTTC.

This clonotype was observed a handful of times. V and J are TRBV6-2 or TRBV6-3 and TRBJ2-7; no firm D call. The CDR3 sequence is 15 residues long. Germline V gene sequence: CDR1 MNHEY, CDR2 SVGEGT. The V end lost 2 bases, the J end lost 0 bases, and 11 bases lay between the germline ends. CDR3 DNA: TGTGCCAGCAGTTACAATCCCCAGTTCTCCTACGAGCAGTACTTC. It translates to CASSYNPQFSYEQYF.

The chain joins TRBV6-2 or TRBV6-3 to TRBJ1-6; 9 nucleotides match TRBD1. CDR3 length: 16 amino acids. The germline gives CDR1 MNHEY, CDR2 SVGEGT. Trimming cost V 2 bases and J 11 bases; bases outside gene matches: 10. The CDR3 region has the DNA TGTGCCAGCAGTTACACCCGGGACAGGGCGGCGACACCCCTCCACTTT. This sequence encodes CASSYTRDRAATPLHF.

V and J are TRBV7-9 and TRBJ2-1; D possibly corresponds to TRBD2 (6 bases). The CDR3 totals 15 residues. Germline lookup yields CDR1 SEHNR and CDR2 FQNEAQ (reference sequence). V gave up 7 bases and J gave up 3 bases, with 16 bases separating them. The CDR3 sequence is CASNRGGNNYNEQFF. CDR3 DNA: TGTGCCAGCAACCGTGGCGGGAATAACTACAATGAGCAGTTCTTC.